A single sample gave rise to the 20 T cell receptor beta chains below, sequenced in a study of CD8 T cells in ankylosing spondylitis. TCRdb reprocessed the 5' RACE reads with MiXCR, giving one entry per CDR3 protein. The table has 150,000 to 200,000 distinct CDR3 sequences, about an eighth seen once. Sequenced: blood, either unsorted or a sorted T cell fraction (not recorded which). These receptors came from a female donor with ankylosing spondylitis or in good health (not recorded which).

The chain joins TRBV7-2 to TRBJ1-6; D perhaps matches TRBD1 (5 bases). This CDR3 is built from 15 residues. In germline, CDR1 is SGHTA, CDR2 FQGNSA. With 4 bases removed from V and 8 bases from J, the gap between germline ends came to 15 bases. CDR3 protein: CASSSATGTYSPLHF. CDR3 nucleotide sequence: TGTGCCAGCAGCTCCGCTACAGGAACTTATTCACCCCTCCACTTT.

CDR3 residues: CASSLPSPGTSGSMNEQFF. The DNA for the CDR3 is TGTGCCAGCAGCTTACCTAGTCCCGGGACTAGCGGGAGTATGAATGAGCAGTTCTTC. The chain recombines TRBV11-1 with TRBJ2-1, with 14 positions matching TRBD2. Germline values: CDR1 SGHAT, CDR2 FQDESV (reference sequence). This CDR3 contains 19 residues. V gave up 2 bases and J gave up 7 bases; unmatched junction bases: 13.

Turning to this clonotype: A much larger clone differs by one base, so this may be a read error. Here the CDR3 reads CSVAYGLAGGTDTQYF. The CDR3 DNA follows: TGCAGTGTTGCTTACGGACTAGCGGGGGGCACAGATACGCAGTATTTT. V is TRBV20-1 and J is TRBJ2-3, with 13 bases matching TRBD2. Looked up from germline, CDR1 is DFQATT and CDR2 is SNEGSKA (reference sequence). V lost 7 bases, J lost 1 base, and 8 bases stayed unmatched. The CDR3 is 16 residues long.

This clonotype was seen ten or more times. DNA of the CDR3: TGTGCCACCAGTGAAGGATGGATTTTGTGGGCTGGGGCCAACGTCCTGACTTTC. Its protein product is CATSEGWILWAGANVLTF. The rearrangement uses TRBV24-1 and TRBJ2-6; no clear D gene. The CDR3 spans 18 residues. V lost 4 bases, J lost 2 bases, and 17 bases lay in between. Germline CDR1 KGHDR, CDR2 SFDVKD.

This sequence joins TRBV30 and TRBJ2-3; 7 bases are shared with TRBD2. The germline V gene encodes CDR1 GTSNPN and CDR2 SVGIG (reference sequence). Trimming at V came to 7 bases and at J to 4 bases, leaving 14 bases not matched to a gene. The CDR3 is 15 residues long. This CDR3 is CALGWAAGLSDTQYF. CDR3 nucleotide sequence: TGTGCCTTAGGGTGGGCAGCGGGATTGTCAGATACGCAGTATTTT.

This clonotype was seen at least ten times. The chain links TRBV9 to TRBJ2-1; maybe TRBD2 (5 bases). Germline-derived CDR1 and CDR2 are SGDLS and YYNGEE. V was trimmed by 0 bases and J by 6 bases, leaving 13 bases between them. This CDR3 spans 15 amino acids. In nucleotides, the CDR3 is TGTGCCAGCAGCGTAGTATCCGGGAAAGCCAATGAGCAGTTCTTC. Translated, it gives CASSVVSGKANEQFF.

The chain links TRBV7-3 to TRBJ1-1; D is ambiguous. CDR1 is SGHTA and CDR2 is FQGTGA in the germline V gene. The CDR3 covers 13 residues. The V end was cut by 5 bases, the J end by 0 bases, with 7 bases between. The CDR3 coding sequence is TGTGCCAGCAGCAACAATCTGAACACTGAAGCTTTCTTT. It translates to CASSNNLNTEAFF.

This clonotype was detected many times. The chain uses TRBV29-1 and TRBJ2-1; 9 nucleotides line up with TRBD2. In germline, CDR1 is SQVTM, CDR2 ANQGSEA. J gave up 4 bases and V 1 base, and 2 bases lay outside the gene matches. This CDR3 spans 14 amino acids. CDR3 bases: TGCAGCGTTGAAGGACTAGCGGCTTACAATGAGCAGTTCTTC. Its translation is CSVEGLAAYNEQFF.

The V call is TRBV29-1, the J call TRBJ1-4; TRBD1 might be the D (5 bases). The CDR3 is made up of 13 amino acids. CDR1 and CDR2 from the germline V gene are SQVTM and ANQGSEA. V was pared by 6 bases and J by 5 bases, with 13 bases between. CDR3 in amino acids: CSVAYRGNEKLFF. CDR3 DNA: TGCAGCGTCGCCTACCGGGGGAATGAAAAACTGTTTTTT. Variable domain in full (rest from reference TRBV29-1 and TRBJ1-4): SAVISQKPSRDICQRGTSLTIQCQVDSQVTMMFWYRQQPGQSLTLIATANQGSEATYESGFVIDKFPISRPNLTFSTLTVSNMSPEDSSIYLCSVAYRGNEKLFFGSGTQLSVL.

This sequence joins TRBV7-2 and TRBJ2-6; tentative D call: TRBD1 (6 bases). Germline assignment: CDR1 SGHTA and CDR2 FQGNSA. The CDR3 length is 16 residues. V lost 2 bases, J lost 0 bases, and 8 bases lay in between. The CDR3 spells CASSLTGNSGANVLTF. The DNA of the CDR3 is TGTGCCAGCAGCTTAACAGGGAACTCTGGGGCCAACGTCCTGACTTTC. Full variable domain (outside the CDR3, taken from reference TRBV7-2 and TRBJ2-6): GAGVSQSPSNKVTEKGKDVELRCDPISGHTALYWYRQSLGQGLEFLIYFQGNSAPDKSGLPSDRFSAERTGGSVSTLTIQRTQQEDSAVYLCASSLTGNSGANVLTFGAGSRLTVL.

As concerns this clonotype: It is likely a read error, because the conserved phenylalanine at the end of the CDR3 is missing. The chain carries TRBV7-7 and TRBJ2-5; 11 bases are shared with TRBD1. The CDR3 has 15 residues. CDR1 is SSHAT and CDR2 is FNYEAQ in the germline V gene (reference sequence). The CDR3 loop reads CASSSGTGGQETQYS. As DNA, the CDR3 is TGTGCTAGCAGCTCCGGGACAGGGGGCCAAGAGACCCAGTACTCC.

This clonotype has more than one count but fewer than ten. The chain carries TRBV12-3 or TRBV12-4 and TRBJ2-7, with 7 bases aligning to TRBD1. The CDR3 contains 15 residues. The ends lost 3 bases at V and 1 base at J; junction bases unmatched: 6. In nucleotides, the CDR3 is TGTGCCAGCAGTTTTAGACCGACAGGGTCCTACGAGCAGTACTTC. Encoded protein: CASSFRPTGSYEQYF.

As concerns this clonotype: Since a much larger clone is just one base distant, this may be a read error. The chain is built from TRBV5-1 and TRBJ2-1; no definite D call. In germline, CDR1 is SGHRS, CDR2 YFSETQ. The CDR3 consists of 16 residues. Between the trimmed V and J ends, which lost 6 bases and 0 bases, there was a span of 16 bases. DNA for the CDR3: TGCGCCAGCATCGAAACCGGAGTCAGCTCCTACAATGAGCAGTTCTTC. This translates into CASIETGVSSYNEQFF.

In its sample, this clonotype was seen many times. The CDR3 sequence is CAWSATSDHEQFF. Written as DNA, the CDR3 is TGTGCCTGGAGTGCGACTAGCGACCATGAGCAGTTCTTC. The V and J genes are TRBV30 and TRBJ2-1; 8 nucleotides line up with TRBD2. J lost 8 bases, V lost 1 base, and 4 bases had no gene match. Germline CDR1 and CDR2: GTSNPN and SVGIG (reference sequence). The length of the CDR3 is 13 residues.

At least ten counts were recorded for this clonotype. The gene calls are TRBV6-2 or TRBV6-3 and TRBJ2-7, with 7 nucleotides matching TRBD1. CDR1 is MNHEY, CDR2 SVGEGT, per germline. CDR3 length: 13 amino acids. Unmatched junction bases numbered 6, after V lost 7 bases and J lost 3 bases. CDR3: CASTKTGIYEQYF. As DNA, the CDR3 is TGTGCCAGCACTAAGACAGGGATCTACGAGCAGTACTTC.

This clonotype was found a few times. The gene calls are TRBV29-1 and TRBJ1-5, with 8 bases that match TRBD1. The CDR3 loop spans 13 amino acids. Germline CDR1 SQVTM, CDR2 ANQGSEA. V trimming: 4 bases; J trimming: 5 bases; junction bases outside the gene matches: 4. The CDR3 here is CSVASDRDQPQHF. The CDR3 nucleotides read TGCAGCGTTGCTTCGGACAGGGATCAGCCCCAGCATTTT.

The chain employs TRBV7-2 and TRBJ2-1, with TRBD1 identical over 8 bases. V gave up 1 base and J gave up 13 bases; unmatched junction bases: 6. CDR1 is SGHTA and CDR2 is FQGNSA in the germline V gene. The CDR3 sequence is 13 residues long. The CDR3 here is CASSLVAGQGQFF. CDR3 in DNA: TGTGCCAGCAGCTTAGTCGCAGGACAGGGACAGTTCTTC.

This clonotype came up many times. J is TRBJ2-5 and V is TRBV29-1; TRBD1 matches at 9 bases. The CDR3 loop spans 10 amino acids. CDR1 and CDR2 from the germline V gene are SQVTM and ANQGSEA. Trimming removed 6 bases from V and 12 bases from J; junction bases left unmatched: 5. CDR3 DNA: TGCAGCGTGGGGGACAGGGCAAAGTACTTC. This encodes CSVGDRAKYF.

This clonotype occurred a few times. The CDR3 nucleotides read TGTGCCAGCAGCCCCCGACGAGGGGGTAACGAGCAGTACTTC. This gives the protein CASSPRRGGNEQYF. The rearrangement joins TRBV7-9 to TRBJ2-7; maybe TRBD1 (6 bases). V was pared by 5 bases and J by 5 bases, with 16 bases between. The CDR3 is made up of 14 amino acids. Germline lookup yields CDR1 SEHNR and CDR2 FQNEAQ (reference sequence).

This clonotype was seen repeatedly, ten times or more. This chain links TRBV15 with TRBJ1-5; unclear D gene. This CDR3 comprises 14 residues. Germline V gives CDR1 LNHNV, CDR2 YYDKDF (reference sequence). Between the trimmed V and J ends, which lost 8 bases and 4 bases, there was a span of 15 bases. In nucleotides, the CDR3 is TGTGCCACCTCAACCGGGGTAGGAAATCAGCCCCAGCATTTT. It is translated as CATSTGVGNQPQHF.